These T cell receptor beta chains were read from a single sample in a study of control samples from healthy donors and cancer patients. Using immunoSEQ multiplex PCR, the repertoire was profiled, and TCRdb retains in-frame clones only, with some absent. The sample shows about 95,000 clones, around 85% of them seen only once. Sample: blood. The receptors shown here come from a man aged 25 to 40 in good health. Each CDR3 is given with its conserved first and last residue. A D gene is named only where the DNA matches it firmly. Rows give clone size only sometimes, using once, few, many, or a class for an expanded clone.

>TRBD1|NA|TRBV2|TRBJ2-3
TGTGCCAGCAGCCTCGGGACAGCAAGCACAGATACGCAGTATTTT
CASSLGTASTDTQYF
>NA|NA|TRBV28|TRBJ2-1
TGTGCCAGCAGTGTAATACAGGGAAACAATGAGCAGTTCTTC
CASSVIQGNNEQFF
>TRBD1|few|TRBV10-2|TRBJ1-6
TGCGCCAGCAGAGCCGGGACAGGGAATTCACCCCTCCACTTT
CASRAGTGNSPLHF
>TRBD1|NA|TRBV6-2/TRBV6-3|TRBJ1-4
TGTGCCAGCAGTGGACAGGTCTACAATGAAAAACTGTTTTTT
CASSGQVYNEKLFF
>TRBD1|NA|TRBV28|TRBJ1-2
TGTGCCAGCAGTTACAGGACAGGGGGCTATGGCTACACCTTC
CASSYRTGGYGYTF
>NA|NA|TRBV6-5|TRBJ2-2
TGTGCCAGCAGTTACTTCTCCGGGGAGCTGTTTTTT
CASSYFSGELFF
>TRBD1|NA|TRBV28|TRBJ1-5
TGTGCCAGCAGCCAATGGACAGGAGACCAGCCCCAGCATTTT
CASSQWTGDQPQHF
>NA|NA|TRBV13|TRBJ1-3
TGTGCCAGCAGCTTAACCGGAAACACCATATATTTT
CASSLTGNTIYF
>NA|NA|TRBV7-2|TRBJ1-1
TGTGCCAGCAGCCCAAAGGAGATCCGGAACACTGAAGCTTTCTTT
CASSPKEIRNTEAFF
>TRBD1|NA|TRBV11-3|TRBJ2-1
TGTGCCAGCAGCCGTAGACAGGGTGTAGAGGAGCAGTTCTTC
CASSRRQGVEEQFF
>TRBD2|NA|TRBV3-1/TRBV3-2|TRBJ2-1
TGTGCCAGCAGCCAGCACCCGGGACTAGCTGTCTATGAGCAGTTCTTC
CASSQHPGLAVYEQFF
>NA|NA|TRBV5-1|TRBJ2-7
TGCGCCAGCAGGACCGTCGGGGGAATTTGGTACGAGCAGTACTTC
CASRTVGGIWYEQYF
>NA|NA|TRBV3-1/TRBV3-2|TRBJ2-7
TGTGCCAGCGGCTCGGCCTTGTCTCCGGTGAGCTCCTACGAGCAGTACTTC
CASGSALSPVSSYEQYF
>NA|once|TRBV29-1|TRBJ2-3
TGCAGCGTTGAAGATTTGGCGGGGGCAGTGGATACGCAGTATTTT
CSVEDLAGAVDTQYF
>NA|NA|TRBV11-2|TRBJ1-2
TGTGCCAGCAGCAAAGGTGGGGGGGACGGCTACACCTTC
CASSKGGGDGYTF
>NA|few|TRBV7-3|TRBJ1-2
TGTGCCAGCAGCTTAACGGGGGCGCAAGGCTACACCTTC
CASSLTGAQGYTF
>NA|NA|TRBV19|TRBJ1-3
TGTGCCAGTAGTGACGGCTACTCTGGAAACACCATATATTTT
CASSDGYSGNTIYF